A single sample gave rise to the 23 T cell receptor beta chains below, sequenced in a study of CD8 T cells in ankylosing spondylitis. TCRdb reanalysed the 5' RACE reads using MiXCR and keeps one entry per CDR3 protein. The sample consists of 500,000 to 650,000 distinct CDR3 sequences, about 5.2% of them appearing once. Study findings and constraints: Made up of about eight highly homologous variants, a TCR beta motif appeared characteristic of ankylosing spondylitis blood.

For these receptors, no antigen is known. Sequencing was done on a sample of blood, either unsorted or a sorted T cell fraction (not recorded which). The receptors stem from a male donor with ankylosing spondylitis.

This clonotype was counted at least ten times. The V call is TRBV29-1, the J call TRBJ2-5, with 12 bases identical to TRBD1. The CDR3 runs to 14 residues. Trimming cost V 7 bases and J 3 bases; bases outside gene matches: 6. Looked up from germline, CDR1 is SQVTM and CDR2 is ANQGSEA. The CDR3 DNA reads TGCAGCGCCCGGGACAGGGGGCGTGAAGAGACCCAGTACTTC. Translation gives CSARDRGREETQYF.

This clonotype was detected many times. V is TRBV4-2 and J is TRBJ1-2; possibly TRBD1 for D (6 bases). The CDR3 loop spans 16 amino acids. With 1 base removed from V and 4 bases from J, the gap between germline ends came to 16 bases. The V gene's germline CDR1 is LGHNA and CDR2 YNFKEQ. In DNA, the CDR3 is TGTGCCAGCAGCCAAGTCGGGGACATACTTTTCTATGGCTACACCTTC. Protein product: CASSQVGDILFYGYTF.

The V call is TRBV2, the J call TRBJ1-2; possibly TRBD1 for D (5 bases). CDR1 SNHLY and CDR2 FYNNEI come from the germline V gene. Between the trimmed V and J ends, which lost 6 bases and 6 bases, there was a span of 11 bases. The CDR3 spans 12 residues. The CDR3 here is CASRAARDGYTF. The CDR3 nucleotides read TGTGCCAGCAGGGCAGCCAGGGATGGCTACACCTTC. The full variable domain, in which reference TRBV2 and TRBJ1-2 provide the parts outside the CDR3, is EPEVTQTPSHQVTQMGQEVILRCVPISNHLYFYWYRQILGQKVEFLVSFYNNEISEKSEIFDDQFSVERPDGSNFTLKIRSTKLEDSAMYFCASRAARDGYTFGSGTRLTVV.

This clonotype occurred many times. This rearrangement joins TRBV10-3 to TRBJ2-7; D gene uncertain. The V gene's germline CDR1 is ENHRY and CDR2 SYGVKD. The length of the CDR3 is 12 residues. Deletions cut 0 bases from V and 5 bases from J, with 5 bases between. CDR3 residues: CAISESGNEQYF. The CDR3, as DNA: TGTGCCATCAGTGAGTCGGGGAACGAGCAGTACTTC.

This clonotype was recorded a few times. The chain uses TRBV7-2 and TRBJ1-1, with D possibly being TRBD1 (6 bases). The germline gives CDR1 SGHTA, CDR2 FQGNSA. The ends were cut back, 5 bases at V and 6 bases at J, with 16 bases in the middle. The CDR3 has 14 amino acids. The CDR3 protein is CASSPIQGWAEAFF. CDR3 nucleotides: TGTGCCAGCAGCCCAATACAGGGTTGGGCTGAAGCTTTCTTT.

This clonotype was recorded many times. The chain employs TRBV11-1 and TRBJ1-6, with 9 bases identical to TRBD1. This CDR3 has 18 amino acids. Losses at the gene ends were 1 base for V and 11 bases for J; bases not matched to a gene: 15. Germline V gene data show CDR1 as SGHAT and CDR2 as FQDESV (reference sequence). CDR3 DNA sequence: TGTGCCAGCAGCTTAGTTTTTGGGACAGGGTGGGAACCGCCACCCCTCCACTTT. Translation gives CASSLVFGTGWEPPPLHF.

In this sample, this clonotype turned up many times. Its ends do not fully match the called genes, so a read error is possible. This chain uses TRBV6-1 with TRBJ2-2, with D hard to call. Germline CDR1 MNHNS, CDR2 SASEGT. The CDR3 has 18 amino acids. CDR3 bases: TGTGCCAGCGGTGAGATCGTTGGGGATCACTTTGGCACCGGGGAGCTGTTTTTT. Its translation: CASGEIVGDHFGTGELFF.

This clonotype has at least ten counts. The chain is built from TRBV5-1 and TRBJ2-1; a weak D match, TRBD1 (6 bases). Per the germline V gene, CDR1 is SGHRS and CDR2 is YFSETQ. This CDR3 has 14 residues. The CDR3 reads CAVRGGESYNEQFF. The DNA for the CDR3 is TGCGCGGTCAGGGGCGGCGAGTCCTACAATGAGCAGTTCTTC.

The table lists this clonotype with many counts. This chain joins TRBV29-1 and TRBJ2-1; 9 bases map to TRBD2. Germline CDR1 is SQVTM and CDR2 is ANQGSEA. The CDR3 contains 12 residues. Trimming cost V 2 bases and J 12 bases; bases outside gene matches: 5. The CDR3 DNA sequence: TGCAGCGTTGAACCGGGACTAGCAGGGCAGTTCTTC. This sequence encodes CSVEPGLAGQFF.

Ten or more counts support this clonotype. The genes are TRBV5-6 and TRBJ1-1; D is possibly TRBD1 (5 bases). Trimming removed 0 bases from V and 3 bases from J, with 9 bases in between. CDR3 size: 14 residues. In germline, CDR1 is SGHDT, CDR2 YYEEEE. The CDR3: CASSLAWGDTEAFF. CDR3 bases: TGTGCCAGCAGCTTGGCTTGGGGGGACACTGAAGCTTTCTTT.

The rearrangement uses TRBV6-4 and TRBJ1-1, with 12 nucleotides matching TRBD1. The CDR3 has 15 amino acids. CDR1 and CDR2 from the germline V gene are MRHNA and SNTAGT. The junction had 9 bases not matched to a gene; V was cut back by 6 bases and J by 7 bases. This CDR3 reads CASRAGTGGRGEAFF. CDR3 nucleotides: TGTGCCAGCAGAGCCGGGACAGGGGGCCGTGGTGAAGCTTTCTTT.

This clonotype was counted ten times or more. V and J are TRBV29-1 and TRBJ1-2; D remains ambiguous. This CDR3 has 12 residues. Germline CDR1 is SQVTM and CDR2 is ANQGSEA. V lost 6 bases and J lost 6, with 14 bases in between. CDR3 sequence (DNA): TGCAGCGTCCGAACAGATCCCAATGGCTACACCTTC. It yields the protein CSVRTDPNGYTF.

The sample holds many counts of this clonotype. The V gene is TRBV29-1, the J gene TRBJ2-4, with unresolved D. The CDR3 is made up of 15 amino acids. Trimming removed 2 bases at V and 2 bases at J, with 13 bases between. Germline CDR1 SQVTM, CDR2 ANQGSEA. In DNA, the CDR3 is TGCAGCGTTGAATCCAACTCACTAACCAAAAACATTCAGTACTTC. Amino acids: CSVESNSLTKNIQYF. Filled out from reference TRBV29-1 and TRBJ2-4, the complete variable domain reads SAVISQKPSRDICQRGTSLTIQCQVDSQVTMMFWYRQQPGQSLTLIATANQGSEATYESGFVIDKFPISRPNLTFSTLTVSNMSPEDSSIYLCSVESNSLTKNIQYFGAGTRLSVL.

The genes are TRBV20-1 and TRBJ1-5; D remains unclear. Per the germline V gene, CDR1 is DFQATT and CDR2 is SNEGSKA (reference sequence). The CDR3 has 13 amino acids. The V end was cut by 1 base, the J end by 1 base, with 5 bases between. In nucleotides, the CDR3 is TGCAGTGCTAGAGCCGGAAGCAATCAGCCCCAGCATTTT. Amino acid sequence: CSARAGSNQPQHF.

The table lists this clonotype with many counts. The chain uses TRBV24-1 and TRBJ2-3; D ambiguous. CDR1 and CDR2 (germline): KGHDR, SFDVKD. The CDR3 spans 14 residues. Trimming removed 2 bases from V and 2 bases from J, with 7 bases in between. The CDR3 loop reads CATSDSLHTDTQYF. The CDR3 DNA follows: TGTGCCACCAGTGATTCACTACACACAGATACGCAGTATTTT.

The chain links TRBV6-1 to TRBJ2-7; 9 positions match TRBD1. Per the germline V gene, CDR1 is MNHNS and CDR2 is SASEGT. With V trimmed by 8 bases and J by 3 bases, 8 bases remained unmatched. The CDR3 is 14 amino acids. CDR3 coding DNA: TGTGCCAGCTACCGGGACAGGGACCTCTACGAGCAGTACTTC. This gives the protein CASYRDRDLYEQYF.

This clonotype was seen at least ten times. The chain links TRBV29-1 to TRBJ2-7; TRBD2 might be the D (5 bases). The V gene lost 2 bases and the J gene lost 2 bases, with 7 bases spanning the gap. The CDR3 extends over 12 amino acids. Germline values: CDR1 SQVTM, CDR2 ANQGSEA. This CDR3 reads CSVELGAYEQYF. CDR3 nucleotide sequence: TGCAGCGTTGAATTGGGAGCCTACGAGCAGTACTTC.

This clonotype showed up many times. V gene TRBV5-1 combines with J gene TRBJ1-1; D remains ambiguous. The CDR3 runs 16 residues. The V gene's germline CDR1 is SGHRS and CDR2 YFSETQ. Between the trimmed V and J ends, which lost 0 bases and 5 bases, there was a span of 17 bases. CDR3 protein: CASSLAIRTPETEAFF. The CDR3 bases are TGCGCCAGCAGCTTGGCTATCCGGACTCCCGAAACTGAAGCTTTCTTT.

The chain recombines TRBV18 with TRBJ2-7; D call uncertain. CDR3 length: 13 amino acids. The germline V gene encodes CDR1 KGHSH and CDR2 LQKENI. Trimming stripped 2 bases from V and 4 bases from J, with 9 bases between. DNA for the CDR3: TGTGCCAGCTCACCAGTCAATGATTACGAGCAGTACTTC. This gives the protein CASSPVNDYEQYF.

This clonotype was recorded a few times. This sequence joins TRBV7-8 and TRBJ2-1; a weak D match, TRBD2 (6 bases). The V end was cut by 3 bases, the J end by 3 bases, with 9 bases between. The CDR3 totals 14 residues. Germline V gives CDR1 SGHVS, CDR2 FQNEAQ. DNA of the CDR3: TGTGCCAGCAGCTTCCGGCGGGGCTACAATGAGCAGTTCTTC. Its protein is CASSFRRGYNEQFF.

This clonotype has just a few counts. The chain couples TRBV30 to TRBJ2-5; no reliable D call. Trimming took off 5 bases at V and 5 bases at J, with 9 bases between the two ends. This CDR3 comprises 11 residues. CDR1 is GTSNPN and CDR2 is SVGIG in the germline V gene (reference sequence). In nucleotides, the CDR3 is TGTGCCTGGGGGTGGTCGGAGACCCAGTACTTC. Amino acid sequence: CAWGWSETQYF.

This clonotype was found many times. V gene TRBV7-9 combines with J gene TRBJ2-5; 11 bases agree with TRBD2. The CDR3 has 17 amino acids. Germline lookup yields CDR1 SEHNR and CDR2 FQNEAQ (reference sequence). Trimming took 4 bases from V and 3 from J; bases not matched to a gene: 10. In DNA form, the CDR3 reads TGTGCCAGCAGCTCCAGGGCTGGGACTAGCGGTGAAGAGACCCAGTACTTC. Its protein is CASSSRAGTSGEETQYF.

V gene TRBV10-3 combines with J gene TRBJ2-3; 7 bases align to TRBD1. CDR3 length: 16 residues. CDR1 is ENHRY, CDR2 SYGVKD, per germline. Germline trimming cut 5 bases from V and 4 bases from J; bases unmatched to any gene: 12. For the CDR3, the DNA is TGTGCCATCAGTATAAATCCGGGACAGTGGGCAGATACGCAGTATTTT. It yields the protein CAISINPGQWADTQYF.